This TCR beta chain is from a study of control samples from healthy donors and cancer patients. The table came from immunoSEQ multiplex PCR; TCRdb's copy has only in-frame clones and leaves some out. Of 70,000 or so clones in the sample, about four fifths were seen once. The material sequenced was PBMCs. The origin of this receptor is a woman aged 50 to 65 with lung cancer.

This CDR3 is CAWSVSRTGWIQYF. CDR3 sequence (DNA): TGTGCCTGGAGTGTAAGCCGGACCGGGTGGATTCAGTACTTC. The chain couples TRBV30 to TRBJ2-4, with no clear D. CDR3 size: 14 residues. Per the germline V gene, CDR1 is GTSNPN and CDR2 is SVGIG (reference sequence). Trimming shortened V by 0 bases and J by 10 bases, and 16 bases separated the two germline ends.